A selection of T cell receptor beta chains follows, all from one sample in a study of T cell repertoires in aging, cancer and after chemotherapy. Each CDR3 protein is one row after TCRdb ran MiXCR on the multiplex PCR reads. The table has fewer than 9,500 distinct CDR3 sequences, under 35% seen once. Sequencing input: blood. Receptors were obtained from a human donor in good health. CDR3s include the opening cysteine and the closing phenylalanine or tryptophan.

TRBV7-3,TRBJ2-5,CASSLRGRGTGQETQYF
TRBV6-5,TRBJ1-6,CASSRDRDGNSPLHF
TRBV5-3,TRBJ1-1,CASRTGVATMNTEAFF
TRBV10-1,TRBJ1-1,CASCAEAFF
TRBV19,TRBJ2-7,CASSIDGNEQYF
TRBV6-2/TRBV6-3,TRBJ2-5,CASSYSIGVTQETQYF
TRBV5-1,TRBJ2-1,CASSTELAGGQNEQFF
TRBV5-6,TRBJ1-2,CASSLRGVSGYTF
TRBV28,TRBJ1-2,CASTSSGGDGYTF
TRBV5-4,TRBJ2-2,CASSAGQDTGELFF
TRBV12-3/TRBV12-4,TRBJ1-5,CASRLAGGVPQPQHF
TRBV6-5,TRBJ2-1,CASSATGWTYNEQFF
TRBV6-4,TRBJ2-2,CASSDRGIGELFF
TRBV6-5,TRBJ2-6,CASQQGPSGANVLTF
TRBV6-2/TRBV6-3,TRBJ2-1,CASREPGTYNEQFF
TRBV7-3,TRBJ1-6,CASSLETGNSPLHF
TRBV12-3/TRBV12-4,TRBJ2-1,CASSVYNEQFF
TRBV7-3,TRBJ2-5,CASSLVQGIVEETQYF
TRBV7-2,TRBJ2-7,CASSFSGGAGEQYF
TRBV20-1,TRBJ2-5,CSALSRNQETQYF
TRBV5-6,TRBJ2-7,CASSTGIYEQYF
TRBV29-1,TRBJ1-1,CSVGRGDTEAFF
TRBV10-2,TRBJ1-1,CASSTGTAEAFF
TRBV12-3/TRBV12-4,TRBJ2-5,CASRSGRGTQYF
TRBV5-1,TRBJ2-7,CASSTWGLAGGLNEQYF
TRBV29-1,TRBJ2-7,CSVGIAGRSEYF
TRBV7-9,TRBJ2-2,CASSWGRDRRTRTGELFF
TRBV6-4,TRBJ2-2,CASSDTGGLTGELFF
TRBV6-5,TRBJ1-3,CASRRTVSGNTIYF
TRBV6-5,TRBJ1-4,CASSYQGTNEKLFF
TRBV29-1,TRBJ2-2,CSVGRDSNTGELFF
TRBV20-1,TRBJ1-6,CSAWDGSNSPLHF
TRBV10-1,TRBJ1-4,CASQGTAEATNEKLFF
TRBV6-1,TRBJ2-5,CASSDRDRGRETQYF
TRBV11-2,TRBJ2-5,CASSLGGLAGGPDRETQYF
TRBV5-6,TRBJ1-4,CASSLLEGGEKLFF
TRBV20-1,TRBJ1-5,CSAAEGAQPQHF
TRBV29-1,TRBJ1-1,CSVESGTGAAFF
TRBV30,TRBJ1-2,CAWNRRAGYTF
TRBV7-2,TRBJ2-3,CASSLTCASTDTQYF
TRBV7-3,TRBJ2-4,CASSVSRGGRNIQYF
TRBV5-1,TRBJ1-4,CASSLGGGLFLREKLFF
TRBV6-2/TRBV6-3,TRBJ2-1,CASSYPHDEQFF
TRBV18,TRBJ1-3,CASSPLPMTGDFSGNTIYF
TRBV6-2/TRBV6-3,TRBJ2-1,CASSYLSSDEQFF
TRBV27,TRBJ1-5,CAGGDRYSNQPQHF
TRBV5-6,TRBJ1-2,CASSLRGAGSYGYTF
TRBV6-4,TRBJ2-3,CASSDGGSSTDTQYF
TRBV12-3/TRBV12-4,TRBJ2-7,CASGLVLRDLKNVQYF